One and the same sample provided the 31 T cell receptor beta chains below, sequenced in a study of shared T cell receptors in the human thymus. The repertoire was sequenced with immunoSEQ multiplex PCR; TCRdb's copy has only in-frame clones and lacks some. The sample holds 700,000 to 750,000 clones, approximately 83% seen once. The same sample was also used in a study of human thymus T cells.

The sample taken for sequencing was thymocytes. These receptors were taken from a girl under three years old with a congenital heart defect.

The gene calls are TRBV5-1 and TRBJ2-5; 9 bases agree with TRBD2. With V trimmed by 0 bases and J by 8 bases, 14 bases remained unmatched. Germline V lookup: CDR1 SGHRS, CDR2 YFSETQ. The CDR3 has 17 amino acids. CDR3 residues: CASSLGERGVLGTTQYF. The DNA of the CDR3 is TGCGCCAGCAGCTTGGGCGAGCGGGGGGTACTCGGGACCACCCAGTACTTC. Looking up the rest from reference TRBV5-1 and TRBJ2-5 gives the full variable domain: KAGVTQTPRYLIKTRGQQVTLSCSPISGHRSVSWYQQTPGQGLQFLFEYFSETQRNKGNFPGRFSGRQFSNSRSEMNVSTLELGDSALYLCASSLGERGVLGTTQYFGPGTRLLVL.

The chain is built from TRBV29-1 and TRBJ2-1; 10 bases map to TRBD1. The CDR3 totals 14 residues. The J segment lost 8 bases and the V segment lost 5 bases, leaving 9 bases of the junction unmatched. Germline CDR1 and CDR2: SQVTM and ANQGSEA. The CDR3 is CSVLDRGRLDEQFF. The CDR3 nucleotides read TGCAGCGTTCTTGACAGGGGGCGCTTGGATGAGCAGTTCTTC.

The rearrangement joins TRBV5-4 to TRBJ2-5; 11 nucleotides align to TRBD2. The CDR3 is made up of 17 amino acids. Trimming took 5 bases from V and 5 from J; bases not matched to a gene: 14. Per the germline V gene, CDR1 is SGHNT and CDR2 is YYREEE (reference sequence). The CDR3 DNA reads as TGTGCCAGCAGGCTGGCCCCTAGCGGGGGGATCTGGGAGACCCAGTACTTC. Translation: CASRLAPSGGIWETQYF.

The J gene is TRBJ1-5, the V gene TRBV19; the match to TRBD1 covers 8 bases. The CDR3 sequence is 14 residues long. Per the germline V gene, CDR1 is LNHDA and CDR2 is SQIVND (reference sequence). Trimming cost V 9 bases and J 1 base; bases outside gene matches: 5. This CDR3 is CASRGQGSNQPQHF. CDR3 DNA: TGTGCCAGCAGAGGACAGGGAAGCAATCAGCCCCAGCATTTT.

The chain couples TRBV19 to TRBJ1-6; no clear D gene. Germline V CDR1 and CDR2: LNHDA, SQIVND (reference sequence). The CDR3 consists of 11 residues. V gave up 9 bases and J gave up 7 bases, with 7 bases separating them. The CDR3 protein is CASGGNSPLHF. The CDR3 bases are TGTGCCAGCGGAGGCAATTCACCCCTCCACTTT.

V gene TRBV7-9 combines with J gene TRBJ2-7; D possibly corresponds to TRBD2 (6 bases). Germline-derived CDR1 and CDR2 are SEHNR and FQNEAQ (reference sequence). The CDR3 sequence is 15 residues long. V dropped 4 bases and J dropped 3 bases, with 16 bases sitting between them. The CDR3 DNA reads TGTGCCAGCAGCTGGGTTGACGGGGGTCACTACGAGCAGTACTTC. Protein sequence: CASSWVDGGHYEQYF.

The chain couples TRBV4-1 to TRBJ2-3, with D possibly matching TRBD1 (6 bases). V gave up 4 bases and J gave up 4 bases, with 18 bases separating them. CDR3 length: 16 amino acids. Germline lookup yields CDR1 MGHRA and CDR2 YSYEKL. As DNA, the CDR3 is TGCGCCAGCAGCCCGATTAGGGGGAGAGGGCCAGATACGCAGTATTTT. Translated, it gives CASSPIRGRGPDTQYF.

V and J are TRBV5-5 and TRBJ1-5, with 7 bases aligning to TRBD1. CDR1 is SGHKS and CDR2 is YYEKEE in the germline V gene (reference sequence). V lost 0 bases and J lost 4; bases outside the gene matches: 7. The length of the CDR3 is 16 residues. CDR3 sequence: CASSLESTGMNQPQHF. CDR3 DNA sequence: TGTGCCAGCAGCTTGGAGTCGACAGGGATGAATCAGCCCCAGCATTTT.

V and J are TRBV10-1 and TRBJ1-3, with D tentatively TRBD1 (5 bases). With 0 bases removed from V and 4 bases from J, the gap between germline ends came to 13 bases. The CDR3 is 16 residues long. Germline V lookup: CDR1 WNHNN, CDR2 SYGVQD (reference sequence). The CDR3 DNA reads as TGCGCCAGCAGTGAGTCCATCAGGGCCCCCGGAAACACCATATATTTT. This codes for CASSESIRAPGNTIYF.

Written as DNA, the CDR3 is TGTGCCAGCTCACCACCGGGACCCGGGACAGGGATTGGGAGCACCGGGGAGCTGTTTTTT. Its protein is CASSPPGPGTGIGSTGELFF. This chain connects TRBV18 to TRBJ2-2; TRBD1 agrees at 9 bases. CDR1 KGHSH and CDR2 LQKENI come from the germline V gene. The CDR3 spans 20 residues. J lost 4 bases, V lost 0 bases, and 15 bases had no gene match.

The gene calls are TRBV11-2 and TRBJ1-6; D is possibly TRBD1 (5 bases). V was cut by 3 bases and J by 7 bases, with 16 bases left in between. The CDR3 totals 16 residues. CDR1 is SGHAT and CDR2 is FQNNGV in the germline V gene. The CDR3: CASSLRPGQGNSPLHF. Written as DNA, the CDR3 is TGTGCCAGCAGCTTGCGGCCAGGGCAGGGCAATTCACCCCTCCACTTT. The variable domain in full, with the rest retrieved from reference TRBV11-2 and TRBJ1-6, is EAGVAQSPRYKIIEKRQSVAFWCNPISGHATLYWYQQILGQGPKLLIQFQNNGVVDDSQLPKDRFSAERLKGVDSTLKIQPAKLEDSAVYLCASSLRPGQGNSPLHFGNGTRLTVT.

The rearrangement joins TRBV15 to TRBJ2-1; 12 bases fit TRBD2. V lost 1 base to trimming and J lost 8 bases; unmatched junction nucleotides: 6. The length of the CDR3 is 16 residues. The germline V gene encodes CDR1 LNHNV and CDR2 YYDKDF (reference sequence). For the CDR3, the DNA is TGTGCCACCAGCAGAGGGCCTCGACTAGCGGGGGATGAGCAGTTCTTC. Translation: CATSRGPRLAGDEQFF.

The chain couples TRBV6-1 to TRBJ2-7, with D maybe TRBD2 (8 bases). CDR3 length: 21 residues. Trimming shortened V by 2 bases and J by 1 base, and 30 bases separated the two germline ends. Germline CDR1 and CDR2: MNHNS and SASEGT. The CDR3 DNA sequence: TGTGCCAGCAGTGAACTGGATAGGGCAGGGGGATCTAGCGGGTCTTCCTACGAGCAGTACTTC. Translating it yields CASSELDRAGGSSGSSYEQYF.

This clone was counted a single time. This chain connects TRBV5-4 to TRBJ2-3; no firm D call. Germline loops: CDR1 SGHNT, CDR2 YYREEE (reference sequence). V was trimmed by 0 bases and J by 3 bases, leaving 14 bases between them. This CDR3 has 16 residues. In DNA form, the CDR3 reads TGTGCCAGCAGCTTGGTCGGTCATAAAAGTACAGATACGCAGTATTTT. Encoded protein: CASSLVGHKSTDTQYF. The variable domain in full, completed from reference TRBV5-4 and TRBJ2-3, reads ETGVTQSPTHLIKTRGQQVTLRCSSQSGHNTVSWYQQALGQGPQFIFQYYREEENGRGNFPPRFSGLQFPNYSSELNVNALELDDSALYLCASSLVGHKSTDTQYFGPGTRLTVL.

CDR3 in amino acids: CASSPQPGTGTQLISGNTIYF. In DNA, the CDR3 is TGTGCCAGCAGCCCTCAACCCGGGACAGGGACCCAACTGATCTCTGGAAACACCATATATTTT. This chain links TRBV14 with TRBJ1-3; 9 bases map to TRBD1. The V gene end was trimmed by 4 bases and the J gene end by 0 bases; junction bases not matched to a gene: 19. Per germline, CDR1 SGHDN and CDR2 FVKESK. The CDR3 totals 21 residues.

In its sample, this clone was seen a few times. The gene calls are TRBV11-2 and TRBJ2-7; 7 positions match TRBD1. Germline V gene data show CDR1 as SGHAT and CDR2 as FQNNGV. V dropped 5 bases and J dropped 0; count of bases not matched to a gene: 16. This CDR3 comprises 18 residues. CDR3 nucleotide sequence: TGTGCCAGCAGCCCCCAGATAACAGGGGATAGTGGCTCCTACGAGCAGTACTTC. The encoded protein is CASSPQITGDSGSYEQYF.

V gene TRBV27 combines with J gene TRBJ2-7; 11 nucleotides line up with TRBD1. The V and J ends lost 5 bases and 5 bases, in that order; junction bases with no gene match: 14. The CDR3 covers 17 residues. CDR1 and CDR2 from the germline V gene are MNHEY and SMNVEV (reference sequence). CDR3 DNA: TGTGCCAGCAGTATTAATTGGGCGGACAGGGGGCTTAACGAGCAGTACTTC. Its protein product is CASSINWADRGLNEQYF.

This rearrangement joins TRBV18 to TRBJ1-2; D might be TRBD1 (6 bases). CDR1 and CDR2 (germline): KGHSH, LQKENI. V lost 5 bases, J lost 8 bases, and 12 bases lay in between. The CDR3 runs to 12 residues. CDR3 region: CASSKRRGGYTF. The CDR3 DNA is TGTGCCAGCTCAAAGCGCAGGGGCGGCTACACCTTC.

The chain employs TRBV15 and TRBJ1-5, with D unresolved. The CDR3 covers 15 residues. Per germline, CDR1 LNHNV and CDR2 YYDKDF (reference sequence). Deletions cut 0 bases from V and 0 bases from J, with 6 bases between. The CDR3 region has the DNA TGTGCCACCAGCAGAGATACCTATAGCAATCAGCCCCAGCATTTT. Its translation is CATSRDTYSNQPQHF.

The chain links TRBV5-4 to TRBJ1-2; 7 nucleotides align to TRBD1. V trimming: 4 bases; J trimming: 2 bases; junction bases outside the gene matches: 11. This CDR3 region has 16 residues. Germline lookup yields CDR1 SGHNT and CDR2 YYREEE (reference sequence). The CDR3 protein is CASSVKPKGQNYGYTF. CDR3 coding DNA: TGTGCCAGCAGCGTCAAGCCCAAGGGACAGAACTATGGCTACACCTTC. Full variable domain (missing parts from reference TRBV5-4 and TRBJ1-2): ETGVTQSPTHLIKTRGQQVTLRCSSQSGHNTVSWYQQALGQGPQFIFQYYREEENGRGNFPPRFSGLQFPNYSSELNVNALELDDSALYLCASSVKPKGQNYGYTFGSGTRLTVV.

A single count supports this clone. This chain links TRBV6-5 with TRBJ2-3, with D perhaps matching TRBD2 (6 bases). The CDR3 consists of 16 residues. Germline CDR1 MNHEY, CDR2 SVGAGI. Trimming took off 3 bases at V and 6 bases at J, with 19 bases between the two ends. DNA of the CDR3: TGTGCCAGCAGTTATATGCGGACTACTGGGTTTGATACGCAGTATTTT. Its translation: CASSYMRTTGFDTQYF.

V usage is TRBV19 and J usage is TRBJ1-2; TRBD1 aligns across 7 bases. After removal of 8 bases from V and 4 bases from J, the junction contained 16 bases not matched to a gene. The germline gives CDR1 LNHDA, CDR2 SQIVND (reference sequence). This CDR3 spans 16 amino acids. The CDR3 DNA is TGTGCCAGTTTTCGGACAGGCGAGAGGGGTACCTATGGCTACACCTTC. Translating it yields CASFRTGERGTYGYTF.

The V call is TRBV20-1, the J call TRBJ1-1; D is uncertain. The CDR3 runs to 11 residues. The ends were cut back, 6 bases at V and 4 bases at J, with 9 bases in the middle. Germline assignment: CDR1 DFQATT and CDR2 SNEGSKA (reference sequence). CDR3 nucleotide sequence: TGCAGTGCGCCTTTCGGCACTGAAGCTTTCTTT. Protein: CSAPFGTEAFF.

The sample holds a few counts of this clone. V is TRBV11-2 and J is TRBJ1-2; D possibly corresponds to TRBD1 (5 bases). This CDR3 comprises 13 residues. Trimming removed 2 bases from V and 8 bases from J, with 12 bases in between. Germline values: CDR1 SGHAT, CDR2 FQNNGV. CDR3 DNA: TGTGCCAGCAGCTTATTTGGGGCGGGGGGCTACACCTTC. Protein sequence: CASSLFGAGGYTF.

This clone was seen a single time. J is TRBJ2-7 and V is TRBV11-2; 7 bases are shared with TRBD1. The CDR3 totals 15 residues. Per germline, CDR1 SGHAT and CDR2 FQNNGV. The V gene end was trimmed by 1 base and the J gene end by 2 bases; junction bases not matched to a gene: 5. The CDR3 DNA is TGTGCCAGCAGCTTAGGCGCCGGGACAGCCTACGAGCAGTACTTC. Amino acids: CASSLGAGTAYEQYF.

The genes are TRBV13 and TRBJ2-5; tentatively, D is TRBD2 (5 bases). The CDR3 sequence is 16 residues long. CDR1 PRHDT and CDR2 FYEKMQ come from the germline V gene (reference sequence). Trimming took off 1 base at V and 3 bases at J, with 15 bases between the two ends. The CDR3 DNA follows: TGTGCCAGCAGCTTAGCGTCCGGGATAAATGAAGAGACCCAGTACTTC. Translation gives CASSLASGINEETQYF.

The chain is built from TRBV7-2 and TRBJ1-4; the match to TRBD1 covers 7 bases. J gave up 6 bases and V 4 bases, and 2 bases lay outside the gene matches. CDR1 and CDR2 (germline): SGHTA, FQGNSA. The CDR3 loop spans 13 amino acids. The CDR3 protein is CASSSGTDEKLFF. In nucleotides, the CDR3 is TGTGCCAGCAGCTCCGGGACAGATGAAAAACTGTTTTTT.

The rearrangement links TRBV5-4 to TRBJ2-1, with 8 positions matching TRBD2. This CDR3 contains 16 residues. Germline CDR1 is SGHNT and CDR2 is YYREEE (reference sequence). Trimming cost V 6 bases and J 0 bases; bases outside gene matches: 8. The CDR3 protein is CASKITSGSSYNEQFF. As DNA, the CDR3 is TGTGCCAGCAAAATTACTAGCGGAAGCTCCTACAATGAGCAGTTCTTC.

Of note for this clone: The identical CDR3 is also encoded by other nucleotide sequences in the sample. The rearrangement links TRBV18 to TRBJ2-5, with D uncertain. The germline V and J ends were trimmed by 6 bases and 5 bases, with 7 bases remaining between them. Germline CDR1 reads KGHSH; CDR2 reads LQKENI. The CDR3 length is 11 residues. CDR3 region: CASSPRETQYF. The CDR3 DNA sequence: TGTGCCAGCTCCCCCCGTGAGACCCAGTACTTC.

This clone turned up a few times. J is TRBJ1-2 and V is TRBV27; 7 positions agree with TRBD1. This CDR3 comprises 14 residues. The germline V gene has CDR1 MNHEY and CDR2 SMNVEV (reference sequence). V trimming: 1 base; J trimming: 7 bases; junction bases outside the gene matches: 6. The CDR3: CASSLLSTGFGYTF. The CDR3 DNA reads TGTGCCAGCAGTTTATTGTCGACAGGGTTTGGCTACACCTTC.

This chain connects TRBV5-4 to TRBJ1-1; TRBD1 agrees at 10 bases. The ends lost 1 base at V and 6 bases at J; junction bases unmatched: 6. CDR3 size: 15 residues. Per the germline V gene, CDR1 is SGHNT and CDR2 is YYREEE (reference sequence). CDR3: CASSLNKGTGAEAFF. The CDR3 DNA reads as TGTGCCAGCAGCTTGAATAAGGGGACAGGGGCTGAAGCTTTCTTT. The full variable domain, its missing parts supplied by reference TRBV5-4 and TRBJ1-1, is ETGVTQSPTHLIKTRGQQVTLRCSSQSGHNTVSWYQQALGQGPQFIFQYYREEENGRGNFPPRFSGLQFPNYSSELNVNALELDDSALYLCASSLNKGTGAEAFFGQGTRLTVV.